This TCR beta chain emerged from a study of blood T cell repertoires in COVID-19. Study background: Sample material is recorded as cDNA or gDNA derived from T cells, B-cell-depleted T cells, or PBMCs.

Repertoires were generated with immunoSEQ multiplex PCR, while TCRdb's copy carries only in-frame clones and drops some. The data hold 200,000 to 300,000 clones, with over 75% observed a single time. The CDR3 runs 14 residues. The V gene's germline CDR1 is LNHDA and CDR2 SQIVND (reference sequence). V dropped 10 bases and J dropped 0 bases, with 13 bases sitting between them. The sequenced sample consisted of peripheral blood. The chain links TRBV19 to TRBJ2-1; the D gene is possibly TRBD2 (6 bases). The TCR was taken from a human donor in a cohort sampled during active COVID-19. The chain's CDR3 is CATTLAHSYNEQFF. CDR3 DNA sequence: TGTGCCACTACCCTAGCGCACTCCTACAATGAGCAGTTCTTC.